The rows below give T cell receptor beta chains drawn from one sample of a study of control samples from healthy donors and cancer patients. Libraries were prepared by immunoSEQ multiplex PCR; TCRdb keeps only in-frame clonotypes and omits some of them. The sample lists 50,000 or so clones; roughly 80% were seen once. The specimen sequenced was blood. Receptor source: a man between 65 and 79 years old in good health. The CDR3 runs from the conserved cysteine through the conserved F or W. Fields, in order: D gene, clone size, V gene, J gene, CDR3 DNA, CDR3 protein. The D gene is left open where the match is weak. Size tells how often a clone was seen (once, few, many) or the class of an expanded clone, and some rows leave it out.

>-|once|TRBV19|TRBJ2-3
TGTGCCAGTAAGCGGACCCCTGGGGTTGGTGATACGCAGTATTTT
CASKRTPGVGDTQYF
>TRBD2|-|TRBV10-2|TRBJ2-1
TGCGCCAGCAGTGGACGGACTAGCGGGAGGGCCTACAATGAGCAGTTCTTC
CASSGRTSGRAYNEQFF
>-|-|TRBV5-5|TRBJ2-1
TGTGCCAGCAGCCTTACTTCCCTGAGGAATGAGCAGTTCTTC
CASSLTSLRNEQFF
>-|-|TRBV6-6|TRBJ1-2
TGTGCCAGCAGTTACACCCGAGACCCAAACTATGGCTACACCTTC
CASSYTRDPNYGYTF
>TRBD1|-|TRBV7-9|TRBJ1-5
TGTGCCAGCAGCTTCGACAGGGAGCCCCAGCATTTT
CASSFDREPQHF
>TRBD2|-|TRBV5-1|TRBJ2-3
TGCGCCAGCAGCGGCACGATCACTAGCGGTAGCACAGATACGCAGTATTTT
CASSGTITSGSTDTQYF
>-|-|TRBV5-1|TRBJ1-2
TGCGCCAGCAGCTTGGCCGGGGAACACTATGGCTACACCTTC
CASSLAGEHYGYTF
>-|-|TRBV29-1|TRBJ2-2
TGCAGCGTTGATCTAGGCGGCATGGCCGGGGAGCTGTTTTTT
CSVDLGGMAGELFF
>-|-|TRBV11-2|TRBJ2-7
TGTGCCAGCAGCTTAGGGAGGGCTGCTACCTACGAGCAGTACTTC
CASSLGRAATYEQYF
>-|-|TRBV4-1|TRBJ1-4
TGCGCCAGCAGCCAAGATCCTCTGGCGGGAGAAAAACTGTTTTTT
CASSQDPLAGEKLFF
>-|few|TRBV10-1|TRBJ2-2
TGCGCCAGCAGTGTTCAAATCACCGGGGAGCTGTTTTTT
CASSVQITGELFF
>-|-|TRBV18|TRBJ1-5
TGTGCCAGCTCACCATCTATTAGGGAAATCTCGCCCCAGCATTTT
CASSPSIREISPQHF
>TRBD2|-|TRBV6-6|TRBJ2-1
TGTGCCAGCAGATGGGTATTGGGGGGGTCCTACAATGAGCAGTTCTTC
CASRWVLGGSYNEQFF
>-|-|TRBV12-3/TRBV12-4|TRBJ1-1
TGTGCCAGCAGGCTGGGGTCTGACGCTGAAGCTTTCTTT
CASRLGSDAEAFF
>-|-|TRBV2|TRBJ1-1
TGTGCCAGCAGTTCCAGGGGTTGGACTGAAGCTTTCTTT
CASSSRGWTEAFF
>TRBD1|medium-sized|TRBV5-4|TRBJ2-7
TGTGCCAGCAGCTTGGGGGACAGGGAGTTCCCCGAGCAGTACTTC
CASSLGDREFPEQYF
>-|-|TRBV28|TRBJ2-4
TGTGCCAGCAGTCCCCCCGGATCGCTCGCCAAAAACATTCAGTACTTC
CASSPPGSLAKNIQYF
>-|-|TRBV19|TRBJ2-6
TGTGCCAGTAGTATCCACAGCTCTGGGGCCAACGTCCTGACTTTC
CASSIHSSGANVLTF